The 10 T cell receptor beta chains in this list originate from one sample, sequenced in a study of T cells in Graves' hyperthyroidism and ophthalmopathy. Template material for amplifying TCR beta CDR3 regions consisted of RNA transcripts. First-round RT-PCR with HTBI primers amplified the TCR CDR3 region. In TCRdb, the multiplex PCR reads were re-called with MiXCR into one record per CDR3 protein. The sample shows some 600,000 distinct CDR3 sequences, about 15% of them seen only once. Sequenced sample: blood. The source is a woman in her twenties or thirties with Graves' hyperthyroidism that later progressed to Graves' ophthalmopathy.

In its sample, this clonotype was seen many times. The chain joins TRBV27 to TRBJ1-4; no clear D gene. Trimming cost V 5 bases and J 7 bases, with 11 bases left between them. The CDR3 spans 13 residues. Looked up from germline, CDR1 is MNHEY and CDR2 is SMNVEV (reference sequence). CDR3 loop: CASSLYVGEKLFF. The CDR3 DNA follows: TGTGCCAGCAGTCTCTATGTGGGTGAAAAACTGTTTTTT.

Ten or more counts support this clonotype. The genes are TRBV6-1 and TRBJ2-7; no definite D call. V was pared by 6 bases and J by 3 bases, with 15 bases between. Germline V gives CDR1 MNHNS, CDR2 SASEGT. This CDR3 has 14 amino acids. The CDR3 region is CASSLLYGDYEQYF. The CDR3 DNA reads as TGTGCCAGCAGCCTGCTTTATGGGGACTACGAGCAGTACTTC.

This chain joins TRBV5-5 and TRBJ1-1; unclear D gene. CDR3 length: 15 amino acids. Germline CDR1 is SGHKS and CDR2 is YYEKEE (reference sequence). The V end was cut by 0 bases, the J end by 4 bases, with 13 bases between. Here the CDR3 reads CASSLAAGLATEAFF. The CDR3 DNA reads TGTGCCAGCAGCTTGGCCGCGGGGTTGGCCACTGAAGCTTTCTTT.

This clonotype was picked up many times. The chain carries TRBV28 and TRBJ1-2, with 8 bases matching TRBD1. The germline gives CDR1 MDHEN, CDR2 SYDVKM. The length of the CDR3 is 14 residues. The V and J ends lost 8 bases and 1 base, in that order; junction bases with no gene match: 6. The CDR3 DNA reads TGTGCCAGCGGGGGGACAGGAGATAACTATGGCTACACCTTC. Translating gives CASGGTGDNYGYTF.

This clonotype was seen ten or more times. CDR3 sequence reads: CASSQDPQDPDTQYF. As DNA, the CDR3 is TGCGCCAGCAGCCAAGATCCTCAGGACCCAGATACGCAGTATTTT. The rearrangement joins TRBV4-3 to TRBJ2-3, with unresolved D. Germline V gene data show CDR1 as LGHNA and CDR2 as YSLEER. The CDR3 contains 15 residues. The ends were cut back, 0 bases at V and 4 bases at J, with 11 bases in the middle.

Written as DNA, the CDR3 is TGTGCCAGCAGCTCCCGGGGGCAAATTGACACCGGGGAGCTGTTTTTT. This codes for CASSSRGQIDTGELFF. V and J are TRBV7-9 and TRBJ2-2; D possibly uses TRBD1 or TRBD2 (6 bases each). The CDR3 length is 16 residues. V was clipped by 4 bases and J by 3 bases, with 15 bases between them. Looked up from germline, CDR1 is SEHNR and CDR2 is FQNEAQ (reference sequence).

For the CDR3, the DNA is TGCAGTGTGGGGCTTTCAACGGCCACTGAAGCTTTCTTT. Encoded protein: CSVGLSTATEAFF. The chain carries TRBV20-1 and TRBJ1-1, with D perhaps matching TRBD1 (5 bases). V was clipped by 7 bases and J by 4 bases, with 16 bases between them. Germline CDR1 is DFQATT and CDR2 is SNEGSKA (reference sequence). This CDR3 has 13 residues.

This clonotype was seen ten or more times. This chain connects TRBV20-1 to TRBJ1-6; 9 bases match TRBD1. Germline V gives CDR1 DFQATT, CDR2 SNEGSKA (reference sequence). The CDR3 extends over 14 amino acids. Unmatched junction bases numbered 8, after V lost 3 bases and J lost 11 bases. The CDR3 DNA sequence: TGCAGTGCTAGCGCCGTGACAGGGGGTCCACCCCTCCACTTT. This codes for CSASAVTGGPPLHF.

This clonotype has at least ten counts. The chain employs TRBV20-1 and TRBJ1-6; D call uncertain. In germline, CDR1 is DFQATT, CDR2 SNEGSKA (reference sequence). The CDR3 has 12 amino acids. Trimming shortened V by 2 bases and J by 10 bases, and 9 bases separated the two germline ends. The CDR3 DNA reads TGCAGTGCTAGACTGGGGTCATCACCCCTCCACTTT. It codes for CSARLGSSPLHF.

The table lists this clonotype with a few counts. The rearrangement links TRBV19 to TRBJ2-1; TRBD2 might be the D (5 bases). This CDR3 contains 13 residues. V was clipped by 9 bases and J by 5 bases, with 14 bases between them. Per germline, CDR1 LNHDA and CDR2 SQIVND (reference sequence). DNA of the CDR3: TGTGCCAGCGCCAGCGGCGTAAACAATGAGCAGTTCTTC. The encoded protein is CASASGVNNEQFF.